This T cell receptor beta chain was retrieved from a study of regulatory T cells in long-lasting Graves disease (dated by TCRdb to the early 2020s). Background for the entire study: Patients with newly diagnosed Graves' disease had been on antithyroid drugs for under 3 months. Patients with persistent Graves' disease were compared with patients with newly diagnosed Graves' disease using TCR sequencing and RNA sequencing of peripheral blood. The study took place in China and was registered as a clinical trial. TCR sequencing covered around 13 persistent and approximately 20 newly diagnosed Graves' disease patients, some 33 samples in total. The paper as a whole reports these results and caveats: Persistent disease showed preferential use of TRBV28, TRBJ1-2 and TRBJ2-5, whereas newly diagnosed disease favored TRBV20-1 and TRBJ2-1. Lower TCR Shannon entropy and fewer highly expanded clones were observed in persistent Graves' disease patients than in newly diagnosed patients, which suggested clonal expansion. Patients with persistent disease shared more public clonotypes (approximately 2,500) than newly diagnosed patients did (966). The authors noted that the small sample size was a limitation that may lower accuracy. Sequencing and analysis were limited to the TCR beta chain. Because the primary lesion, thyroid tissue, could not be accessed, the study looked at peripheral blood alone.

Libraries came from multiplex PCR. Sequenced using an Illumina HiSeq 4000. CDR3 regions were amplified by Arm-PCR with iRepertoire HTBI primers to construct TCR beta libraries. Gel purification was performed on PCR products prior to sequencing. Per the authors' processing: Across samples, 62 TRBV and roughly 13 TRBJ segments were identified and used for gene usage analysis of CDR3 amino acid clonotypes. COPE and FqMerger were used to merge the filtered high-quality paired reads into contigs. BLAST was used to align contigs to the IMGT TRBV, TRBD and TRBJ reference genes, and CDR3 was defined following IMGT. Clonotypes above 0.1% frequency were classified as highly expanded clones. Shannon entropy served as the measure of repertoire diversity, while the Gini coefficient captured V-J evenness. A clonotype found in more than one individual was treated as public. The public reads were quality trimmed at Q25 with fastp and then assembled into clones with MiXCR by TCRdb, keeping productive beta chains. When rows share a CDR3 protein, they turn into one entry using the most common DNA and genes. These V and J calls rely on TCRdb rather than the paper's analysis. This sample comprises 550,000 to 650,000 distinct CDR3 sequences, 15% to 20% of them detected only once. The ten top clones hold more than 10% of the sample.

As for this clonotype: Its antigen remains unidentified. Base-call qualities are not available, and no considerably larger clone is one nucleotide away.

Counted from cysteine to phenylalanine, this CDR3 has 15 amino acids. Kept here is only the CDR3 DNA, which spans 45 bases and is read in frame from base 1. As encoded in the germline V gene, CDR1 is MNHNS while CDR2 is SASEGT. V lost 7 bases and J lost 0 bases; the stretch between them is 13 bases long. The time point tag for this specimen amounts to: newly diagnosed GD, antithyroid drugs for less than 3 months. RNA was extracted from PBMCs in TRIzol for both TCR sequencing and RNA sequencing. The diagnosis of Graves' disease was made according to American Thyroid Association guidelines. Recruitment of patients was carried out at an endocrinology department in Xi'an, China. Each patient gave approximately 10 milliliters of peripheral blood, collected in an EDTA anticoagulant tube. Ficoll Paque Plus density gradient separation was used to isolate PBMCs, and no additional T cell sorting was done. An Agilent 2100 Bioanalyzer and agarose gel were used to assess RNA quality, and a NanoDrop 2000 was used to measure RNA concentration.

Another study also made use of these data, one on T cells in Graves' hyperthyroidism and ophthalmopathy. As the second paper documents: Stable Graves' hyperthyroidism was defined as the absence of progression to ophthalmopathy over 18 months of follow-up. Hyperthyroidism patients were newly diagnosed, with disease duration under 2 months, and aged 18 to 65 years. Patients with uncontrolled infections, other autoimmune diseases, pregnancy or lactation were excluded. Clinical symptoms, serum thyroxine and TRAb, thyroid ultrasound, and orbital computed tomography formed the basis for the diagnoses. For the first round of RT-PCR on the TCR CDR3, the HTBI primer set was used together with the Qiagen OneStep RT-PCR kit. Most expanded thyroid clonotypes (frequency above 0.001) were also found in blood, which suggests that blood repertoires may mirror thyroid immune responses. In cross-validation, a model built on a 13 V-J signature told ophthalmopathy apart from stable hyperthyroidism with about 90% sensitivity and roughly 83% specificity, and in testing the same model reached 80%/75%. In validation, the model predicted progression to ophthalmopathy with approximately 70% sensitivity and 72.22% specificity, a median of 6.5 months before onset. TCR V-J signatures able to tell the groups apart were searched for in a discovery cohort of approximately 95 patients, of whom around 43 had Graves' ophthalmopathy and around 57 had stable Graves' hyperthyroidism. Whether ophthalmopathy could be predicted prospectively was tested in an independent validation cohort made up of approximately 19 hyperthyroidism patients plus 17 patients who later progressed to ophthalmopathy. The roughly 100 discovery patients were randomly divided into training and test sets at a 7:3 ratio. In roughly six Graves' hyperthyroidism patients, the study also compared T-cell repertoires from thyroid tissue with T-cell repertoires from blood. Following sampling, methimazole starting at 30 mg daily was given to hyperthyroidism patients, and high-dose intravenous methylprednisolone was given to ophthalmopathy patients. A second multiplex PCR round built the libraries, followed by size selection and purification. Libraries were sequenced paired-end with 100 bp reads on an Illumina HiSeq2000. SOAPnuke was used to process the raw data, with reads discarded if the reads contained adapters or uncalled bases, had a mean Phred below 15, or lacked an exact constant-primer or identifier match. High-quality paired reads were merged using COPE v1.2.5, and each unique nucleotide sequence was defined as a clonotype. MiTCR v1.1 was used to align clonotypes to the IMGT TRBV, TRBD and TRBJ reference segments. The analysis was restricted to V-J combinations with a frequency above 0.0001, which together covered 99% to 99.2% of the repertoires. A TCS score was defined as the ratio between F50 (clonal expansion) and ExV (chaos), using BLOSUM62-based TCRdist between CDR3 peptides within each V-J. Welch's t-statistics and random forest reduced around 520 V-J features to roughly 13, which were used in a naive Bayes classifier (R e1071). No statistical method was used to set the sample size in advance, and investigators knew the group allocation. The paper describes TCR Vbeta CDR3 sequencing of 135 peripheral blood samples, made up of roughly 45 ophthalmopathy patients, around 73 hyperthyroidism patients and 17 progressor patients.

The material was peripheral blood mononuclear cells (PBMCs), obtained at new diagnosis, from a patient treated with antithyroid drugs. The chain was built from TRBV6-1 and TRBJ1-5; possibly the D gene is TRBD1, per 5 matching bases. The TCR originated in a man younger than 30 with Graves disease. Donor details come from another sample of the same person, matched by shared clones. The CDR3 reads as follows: CASMRGGRSNQPQHF. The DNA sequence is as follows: TGTGCCAGCATGCGGGGGGGTCGTAGCAATCAGCCCCAGCATTTT.